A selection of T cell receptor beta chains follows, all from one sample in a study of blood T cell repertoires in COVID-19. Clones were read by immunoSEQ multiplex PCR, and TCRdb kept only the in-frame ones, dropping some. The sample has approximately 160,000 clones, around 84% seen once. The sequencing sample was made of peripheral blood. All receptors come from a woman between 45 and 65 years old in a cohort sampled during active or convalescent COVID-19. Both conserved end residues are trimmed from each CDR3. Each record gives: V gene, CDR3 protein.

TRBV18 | ASSPLAGANNEQF
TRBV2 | ASSLSGGRNNEQF
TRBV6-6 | ASSPSPGQKGSYGYT
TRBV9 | ASSARGQGANEKLF
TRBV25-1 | ASSEYIPGRTYEQY
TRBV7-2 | ASSLAPTETGELF
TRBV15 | ATSLGQDSYNEQF
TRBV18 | ASSPKVSGGHSSYEQY
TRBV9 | ASSPRTSGGRDTQY
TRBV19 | ASSPTWTGEAYGYT
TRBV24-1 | ATSDPGTSGGFYEQF
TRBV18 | ASSPAGGKTEAF
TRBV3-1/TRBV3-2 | ASSQVAVYNEQF
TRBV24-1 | ATSDAGTEAF
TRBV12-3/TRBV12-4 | ASSPDRSDTQY
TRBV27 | ASRPQGNTEAF
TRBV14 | ASSTQSGSAGELF
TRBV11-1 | ASSLRTEGQAF
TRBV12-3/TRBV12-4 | ASSRGTGELF
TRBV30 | AWSRGLSRAGNTIY
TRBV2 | ASSSQTGKNNSPLH
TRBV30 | AGQGQGGEKLF
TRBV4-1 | ASSQTAGQVATNEKLF
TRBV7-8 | ASSLSPYNEQF
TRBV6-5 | ASSYSSTAKQPQH
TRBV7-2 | ASSLAPGVWYGYT
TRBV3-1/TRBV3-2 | ASSQGGQGNTEAF
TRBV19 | ASSIGDNEAF
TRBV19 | ASKARGAGANVLT
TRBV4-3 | ASSQSYRGTEAF
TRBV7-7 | ASSLGVGANEKLF
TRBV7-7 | ASSLGAGGQETQY
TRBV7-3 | ASSPQGAFYNEQF
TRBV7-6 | ASSPRGFGGELF
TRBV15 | ATSRRSGTSYNEQF
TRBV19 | ASSMGQGDEKLF
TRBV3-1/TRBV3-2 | ASSQVGDSSYEQY
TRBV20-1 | SASIPGAGSNQPQH
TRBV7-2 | ASSLGDRNPGELF
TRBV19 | ASSIGGRAPEAF
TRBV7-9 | ASSWGRRGPGDTQY
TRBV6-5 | ATFPGTGWGEAF
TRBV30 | AWSVEGTDSPLH
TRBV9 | ASSLTGPDTQY
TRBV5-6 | ASSPPIGVGAGELF
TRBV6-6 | ASSPHRTGRGTGELF
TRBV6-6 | ASTPGVNYGYT
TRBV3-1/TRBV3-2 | ASSPGLANTGELF
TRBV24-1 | ATSDSSGTSDTSDYNEQF
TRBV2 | ASSRDGGTVNTEAF
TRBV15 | ATSVSFEGLDEKLF
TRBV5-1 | ASSLGPVTGELF